The count of the clone carrying this T cell receptor (beta chain) is one. The CDR3 consists of 17 residues. With 0 bases clipped from V and 2 bases from J, the junction kept 7 bases outside the gene matches. The V gene's germline CDR1 is SGHRS and CDR2 YFSETQ. The data originate from a study of blood T cell repertoires in COVID-19. In the original analysis: From reference gene primer amplification, estimates of nucleated cell counts were derived. Profiled with immunoSEQ multiplex PCR; TCRdb holds only in-frame clones, not every one. V, J and clone size derive from that table, while D and trimming were established from the DNA sequence. The profile shows around 100,000 clones, around nine tenths of them singletons.

The origin of this receptor is a man in his 70s with acute or convalescent COVID-19. The sample consisted of peripheral blood. The rearrangement joins TRBV5-1 to TRBJ1-3, with 8 bases lining up with TRBD1. The CDR3 loop reads CASSLGAGGTAGNTIYF. For the CDR3, the DNA is TGCGCCAGCAGCTTGGGGGCAGGGGGCACTGCTGGAAACACCATATATTTT.